These 3 T cell receptor beta chains share one sample of origin, sequenced in a study of blood T cell repertoires in COVID-19. Sequencing used immunoSEQ multiplex PCR; TCRdb keeps in-frame clones, though not all of them. This table holds around 200,000 clones, around 84% found once. Sample: PBMCs or T cells enriched from blood (not recorded which). The origin of the receptors is a man aged 35 to 55 who had recovered from COVID-19.

The CDR3 sequence is CSAKRGTGYYNEQFF. DNA for the CDR3: TGCAGCGCAAAAAGAGGGACAGGGTACTACAATGAGCAGTTCTTC. V is TRBV29-1 and J is TRBJ2-1; the match to TRBD1 covers 9 bases. With 7 bases clipped from V and 3 bases from J, the junction kept 10 bases outside the gene matches. Germline loops: CDR1 SQVTM, CDR2 ANQGSEA. The CDR3 consists of 15 residues.

J is TRBJ2-7 and V is TRBV5-1, with TRBD2 as a possible D gene (6 bases). V was pared by 4 bases and J by 5 bases, with 13 bases between. There are 13 residues in the CDR3. Germline CDR1 and CDR2: SGHRS and YFSETQ. The CDR3, as DNA: TGCGCCAGCAGCCCCCGGGGGATCGACGAGCAGTACTTC. Protein product: CASSPRGIDEQYF.

The V and J genes are TRBV7-9 and TRBJ2-7; 8 bases map to TRBD2. The germline V gene has CDR1 SEHNR and CDR2 FQNEAQ (reference sequence). V lost 2 bases to trimming and J lost 3 bases; unmatched junction nucleotides: 6. The CDR3 consists of 15 residues. The CDR3 nucleotides read TGTGCCAGCAGCTTAACTAGCGGAGGTGACTACGAGCAGTACTTC. It encodes CASSLTSGGDYEQYF.